These 26 T cell receptor beta chains were sequenced from one sample in a study of blood T cell repertoires in COVID-19. TCRdb's table, derived via immunoSEQ multiplex PCR, lists solely in-frame clones and lacks some. The sample holds under 250,000 clones, more than 85% seen once. Material for sequencing was peripheral blood. These TCRs come from a man between 60 and 75 years old with COVID-19, enrolled during active disease.

This chain links TRBV27 with TRBJ2-5; TRBD2 matches 9 bases. J was trimmed by 4 bases and V by 5 bases; bases with no gene match: 5. CDR3 size: 14 residues. CDR1 and CDR2 from the germline V gene are MNHEY and SMNVEV (reference sequence). The CDR3 DNA reads TGTGCCAGCAGTAAGCTAGCGGGGAGAGAGACCCAGTACTTC. It specifies CASSKLAGRETQYF.

This chain joins TRBV2 and TRBJ2-4; 10 bases are shared with TRBD2. The J segment lost 7 bases and the V segment lost 4 bases, leaving 1 base of the junction unmatched. CDR1 is SNHLY and CDR2 is FYNNEI in the germline V gene. This CDR3 contains 13 residues. The CDR3 region is CASSVSGRNIQYF. Here the CDR3 DNA reads TGTGCCAGCAGTGTTAGCGGGAGGAACATTCAGTACTTC.

The chain joins TRBV2 to TRBJ2-7, with 10 bases identical to TRBD1. The V gene end was trimmed by 5 bases and the J gene end by 3 bases; junction bases not matched to a gene: 10. The CDR3 is 16 amino acids. CDR1 and CDR2 (germline): SNHLY, FYNNEI. CDR3 nucleotides: TGTGCCAGCAGTAGACTCGGACAGGGGGTCGTCTACGAGCAGTACTTC. It encodes CASSRLGQGVVYEQYF.

This chain joins TRBV6-5 and TRBJ2-3, with D tentatively TRBD1 (5 bases). The CDR3 consists of 14 residues. Germline-derived CDR1 and CDR2 are MNHEY and SVGAGI. Trimming shortened V by 0 bases and J by 2 bases, and 6 bases separated the two germline ends. The CDR3 nucleotides are TGTGCCAGCAGTTACTCTGGGGCCACAGATACGCAGTATTTT. It specifies CASSYSGATDTQYF.

This clone occurred once. The rearrangement joins TRBV5-5 to TRBJ1-2; D is ambiguous. V was shortened by 0 bases and J by 8 bases, with 11 bases between the two germline ends. Germline values: CDR1 SGHKS, CDR2 YYEKEE (reference sequence). This CDR3 is built from 13 residues. CDR3 region: CASSLGPREGYTF. CDR3 sequence (DNA): TGTGCCAGCAGCTTGGGGCCACGGGAGGGCTACACCTTC.

This chain joins TRBV6-6 and TRBJ1-1; D is unresolved. Trimming took 4 bases from V and 5 from J, leaving 5 bases between them. The CDR3 extends over 11 amino acids. Germline V gives CDR1 MNHNY, CDR2 SVGAGI (reference sequence). CDR3 sequence: CASSLRTEAFF. The CDR3 DNA follows: TGTGCCAGCAGTTTGAGGACTGAAGCTTTCTTT.

The chain recombines TRBV27 with TRBJ2-7; D may be TRBD2 (5 bases). Trimming took 4 bases from V and 4 from J, leaving 17 bases between them. Germline CDR1 MNHEY, CDR2 SMNVEV (reference sequence). This CDR3 comprises 15 residues. The CDR3 DNA sequence: TGTGCCAGCAGTTACAACCGGGGTTCCGGATACGAGCAGTACTTC. Translating it yields CASSYNRGSGYEQYF.

The chain has TRBV7-2 and TRBJ2-5, with 13 bases that match TRBD2. CDR3 length: 17 amino acids. The J segment lost 7 bases and the V segment lost 5 bases, leaving 13 bases of the junction unmatched. CDR1 SGHTA and CDR2 FQGNSA come from the germline V gene. CDR3 sequence reads: CASSPVPQGLAGTTQYF. CDR3 DNA sequence: TGTGCCAGCAGCCCAGTGCCTCAGGGACTAGCGGGGACGACCCAGTACTTC. Full variable domain (outside the CDR3, taken from reference TRBV7-2 and TRBJ2-5): GAGVSQSPSNKVTEKGKDVELRCDPISGHTALYWYRQSLGQGLEFLIYFQGNSAPDKSGLPSDRFSAERTGGSVSTLTIQRTQQEDSAVYLCASSPVPQGLAGTTQYFGPGTRLLVL.

The rearrangement links TRBV6-5 to TRBJ1-1, with D maybe TRBD1 (5 bases). V dropped 7 bases and J dropped 0 bases, with 12 bases sitting between them. The CDR3 length is 14 residues. Per the germline V gene, CDR1 is MNHEY and CDR2 is SVGAGI. The CDR3 protein is CASIQGSLNTEAFF. The CDR3 DNA sequence: TGTGCCAGCATCCAGGGATCCCTGAACACTGAAGCTTTCTTT.

Written as DNA, the CDR3 is TGTGCCAGCTCACCACCGGGGGGGGGCGGGCAGCCCCAGCATTTT. Encoded protein: CASSPPGGGGQPQHF. This chain joins TRBV18 and TRBJ1-5; perhaps TRBD1 as D (6 bases). CDR1 KGHSH and CDR2 LQKENI come from the germline V gene. V dropped 0 bases and J dropped 7 bases, with 13 bases sitting between them. The CDR3 runs 15 residues.

The rearrangement links TRBV2 to TRBJ1-4; D is perhaps TRBD1 (5 bases). Per germline, CDR1 SNHLY and CDR2 FYNNEI. There are 14 residues in the CDR3. V was clipped by 6 bases and J by 0 bases, with 8 bases between them. The CDR3 DNA follows: TGTGCCAGCAGCGCCAGGGCAACTAATGAAAAACTGTTTTTT. It yields the protein CASSARATNEKLFF.

V usage is TRBV7-2 and J usage is TRBJ2-3, with unresolved D. The CDR3 is made up of 12 amino acids. CDR1 and CDR2 (germline): SGHTA, FQGNSA. Trimming removed 5 bases from V and 4 bases from J, with 7 bases in between. The chain's CDR3 is CASSPLADTQYF. The CDR3 nucleotides read TGTGCCAGCAGCCCCCTAGCAGATACGCAGTATTTT.

The genes are TRBV12-3 or TRBV12-4 and TRBJ1-1; 9 nucleotides align to TRBD1. V lost 5 bases to trimming and J lost 4 bases; unmatched junction nucleotides: 2. This CDR3 is built from 13 residues. The CDR3 region is CASSGTGPTEAFF. CDR3 sequence (DNA): TGTGCCAGCAGTGGGACAGGGCCCACTGAAGCTTTCTTT.

This chain uses TRBV7-2 with TRBJ2-4; 7 bases align to TRBD2. The germline V gene encodes CDR1 SGHTA and CDR2 FQGNSA. V lost 5 bases and J lost 0; bases outside the gene matches: 7. This CDR3 is built from 16 residues. Here the CDR3 DNA reads TGTGCCAGCAGCCCCCAAGGGAGGGTAGCCAAAAACATTCAGTACTTC. Residues: CASSPQGRVAKNIQYF.

The chain couples TRBV30 to TRBJ2-7; D possibly corresponds to TRBD2 (6 bases). In germline, CDR1 is GTSNPN, CDR2 SVGIG (reference sequence). The CDR3 has 16 amino acids. Trimming pared 0 bases from V and 0 bases from J, leaving 15 bases between. As DNA, the CDR3 is TGTGCCTGGAGTGTACAGCTCAGCGGGTACTCCTACGAGCAGTACTTC. Amino acids: CAWSVQLSGYSYEQYF.

The rearrangement joins TRBV7-3 to TRBJ1-1; no definite D call. Germline CDR1 SGHTA, CDR2 FQGTGA. The CDR3 is 12 residues long. The germline V and J ends were trimmed by 6 bases and 10 bases, with 15 bases remaining between them. The CDR3 sequence is CASRFNPGGAFF. As DNA, the CDR3 is TGTGCCAGCAGGTTTAACCCCGGCGGAGCTTTCTTT.

The V call is TRBV11-2, the J call TRBJ2-1; 14 bases map to TRBD2. CDR1 is SGHAT and CDR2 is FQNNGV in the germline V gene. CDR3 length equals 17 residues. V lost 5 bases to trimming and J lost 4 bases; unmatched junction nucleotides: 7. DNA of the CDR3: TGTGCCAGCAGCATGGGACTAGCGGGAGTGGGGTACAATGAGCAGTTCTTC. It translates to CASSMGLAGVGYNEQFF.

The chain uses TRBV18 and TRBJ1-2, with D possibly matching TRBD1 (5 bases). Germline V lookup: CDR1 KGHSH, CDR2 LQKENI. V was cut by 4 bases and J by 7 bases, with 16 bases left in between. This CDR3 region has 14 residues. For the CDR3, the DNA is TGTGCCAGCTCACGACCCACCCAGGGACTTGGCTACACCTTC. This translates into CASSRPTQGLGYTF.

The chain links TRBV14 to TRBJ1-2, with D unclear. The germline CDR1 and CDR2 sequences are SGHDN and FVKESK. The germline V and J ends were trimmed by 4 bases and 4 bases, with 13 bases remaining between them. The CDR3 spans 14 residues. CDR3 sequence reads: CASSLVPEGYGYTF. DNA of the CDR3: TGTGCCAGCAGCCTCGTGCCGGAGGGCTATGGCTACACCTTC.

The CDR3 here is CASSHDSTSFYNEQFF. The CDR3 DNA reads as TGTGCCAGCAGCCACGATTCTACGAGTTTCTACAATGAGCAGTTCTTC. V gene TRBV11-1 combines with J gene TRBJ2-1, with unresolved D. The CDR3 has 16 residues. Germline values: CDR1 SGHAT, CDR2 FQDESV (reference sequence). Trimming left V 5 bases short and J 3 bases short, with 17 bases between. The full variable domain, in which reference TRBV11-1 and TRBJ2-1 provide the parts outside the CDR3, is EAEVAQSPRYKITEKSQAVAFWCDPISGHATLYWYRQILGQGPELLVQFQDESVVDDSQLPKDRFSAERLKGVDSTLKIQPAELGDSAMYLCASSHDSTSFYNEQFFGPGTRLTVL.

This clone was found once. The chain joins TRBV5-4 to TRBJ1-2; D perhaps matches TRBD1 (5 bases). The CDR3 is made up of 15 amino acids. The ends were cut back, 0 bases at V and 2 bases at J, with 11 bases in the middle. Germline CDR1 reads SGHNT; CDR2 reads YYREEE (reference sequence). CDR3 sequence: CASSLEVYRNYGYTF. CDR3 bases: TGTGCCAGCAGCTTGGAAGTCTACAGGAACTATGGCTACACCTTC. The complete variable domain, with remaining parts taken from reference TRBV5-4 and TRBJ1-2, reads ETGVTQSPTHLIKTRGQQVTLRCSSQSGHNTVSWYQQALGQGPQFIFQYYREEENGRGNFPPRFSGLQFPNYSSELNVNALELDDSALYLCASSLEVYRNYGYTFGSGTRLTVV.

V and J are TRBV2 and TRBJ1-1; D gene ambiguous. CDR3 size: 14 residues. Germline V gene data show CDR1 as SNHLY and CDR2 as FYNNEI. V shed 0 bases and J shed 5 bases, with 10 bases lying between them. Written as DNA, the CDR3 is TGTGCCAGCAGTGAAGCGGAGCAGAGGACTGAAGCTTTCTTT. Translation gives CASSEAEQRTEAFF.

The V gene is TRBV7-2, the J gene TRBJ2-2, with TRBD2 as a possible D gene (6 bases). The CDR3 consists of 18 residues. V was trimmed by 0 bases and J by 2 bases, leaving 16 bases between them. The germline V gene has CDR1 SGHTA and CDR2 FQGNSA. This CDR3 reads CASSLAVSRGLNTGELFF. The CDR3 region has the DNA TGTGCCAGCAGCTTAGCAGTTAGTAGGGGACTTAACACCGGGGAGCTGTTTTTT.

This chain connects TRBV5-1 to TRBJ1-6; D possibly corresponds to TRBD1 (6 bases). V lost 3 bases, J lost 8 bases, and 21 bases lay in between. The CDR3 loop spans 17 amino acids. Germline V gene lookup returns CDR1 SGHRS and CDR2 YFSETQ. The CDR3 loop is CASSWGSGDRRDSPLHF. The CDR3 coding sequence is TGCGCCAGCAGCTGGGGGTCAGGGGACCGCCGAGATTCACCCCTCCACTTT.

This sequence joins TRBV7-2 and TRBJ1-5; TRBD1 might be the D (5 bases). Germline V gene lookup returns CDR1 SGHTA and CDR2 FQGNSA. Trimming stripped 1 base from V and 5 bases from J, with 12 bases between. This CDR3 contains 15 residues. The CDR3 region is CASSLDPAGDQPQHF. In DNA, the CDR3 is TGTGCCAGCAGCTTAGACCCAGCGGGGGATCAGCCCCAGCATTTT.

The CDR3 sequence is CASSHDRGSGYTF. CDR3 in DNA: TGCGCCAGCAGCCATGACAGGGGAAGTGGCTACACCTTC. The chain has TRBV5-1 and TRBJ1-2, with 8 bases that match TRBD1. The V segment lost 4 bases and the J segment 7 bases; nucleotides outside the gene matches: 6. Germline CDR1 is SGHRS and CDR2 is YFSETQ. This CDR3 spans 13 amino acids.